This TCR beta chain emerged from a study of blood T cell repertoires in COVID-19. Study at large: COVID-19 samples from acute and convalescent phases originated in the United States, Italy and Spain. From T cells, B-cell-depleted T cells, or PBMCs came the material, which was cDNA or gDNA.

Per the original methods: Estimation of nucleated cell counts relied on the amplification of reference gene primers. Clones were sequenced by immunoSEQ multiplex PCR, and TCRdb holds only the in-frame ones, with some missing. The DNA was the basis for D and trimming; V, J and clone size are from that table. Here the sample spans around 140,000 clones, 81% being singletons. This clone was detected a few times. CDR1 and CDR2 (germline): PRHDT, FYEKMQ (reference sequence). The CDR3 totals 16 residues. V was clipped by 5 bases and J by 4 bases; unmatched bases: 6. This sequence originates from a human donor in a cohort sampled during active COVID-19. The V and J genes are TRBV13 and TRBJ2-1, with 12 nucleotides matching TRBD2. The specimen was peripheral blood. CDR3 sequence (DNA): TGTGCCAGCAGCCCACCTAGCGGGAGGGAATACAATGAGCAGTTCTTC. It encodes CASSPPSGREYNEQFF.